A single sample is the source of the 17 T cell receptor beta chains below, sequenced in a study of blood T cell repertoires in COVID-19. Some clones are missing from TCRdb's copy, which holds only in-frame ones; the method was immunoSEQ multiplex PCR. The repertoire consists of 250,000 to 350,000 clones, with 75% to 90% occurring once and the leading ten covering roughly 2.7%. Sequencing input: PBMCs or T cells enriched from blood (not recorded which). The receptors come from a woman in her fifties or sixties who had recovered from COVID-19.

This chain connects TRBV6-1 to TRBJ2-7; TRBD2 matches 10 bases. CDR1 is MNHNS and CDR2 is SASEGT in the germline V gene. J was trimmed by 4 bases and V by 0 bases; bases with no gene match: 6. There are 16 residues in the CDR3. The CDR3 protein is CASSEALAGAAYEQYF. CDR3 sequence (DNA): TGTGCCAGCAGTGAAGCTCTAGCGGGAGCGGCATACGAGCAGTACTTC.

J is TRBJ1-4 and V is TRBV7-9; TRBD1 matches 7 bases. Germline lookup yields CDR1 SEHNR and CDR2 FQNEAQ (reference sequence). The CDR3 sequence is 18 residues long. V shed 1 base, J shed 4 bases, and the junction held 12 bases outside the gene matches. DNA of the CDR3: TGTGCCAGCAGCTTAGATCGTTGGGACAGCCCTTATAATGAAAAACTGTTTTTT. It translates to CASSLDRWDSPYNEKLFF.

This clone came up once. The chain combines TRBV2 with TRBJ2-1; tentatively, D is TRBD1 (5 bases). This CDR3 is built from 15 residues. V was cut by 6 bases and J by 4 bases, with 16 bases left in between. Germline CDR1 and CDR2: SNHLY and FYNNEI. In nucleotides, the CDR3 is TGTGCCAGCAGGTCGAAGGGGCCGGGTTACAATGAGCAGTTCTTC. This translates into CASRSKGPGYNEQFF.

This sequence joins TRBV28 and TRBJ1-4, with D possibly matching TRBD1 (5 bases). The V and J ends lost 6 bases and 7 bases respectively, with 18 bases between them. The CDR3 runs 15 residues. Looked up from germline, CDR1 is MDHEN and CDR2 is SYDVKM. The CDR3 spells CASSRGTGNREKLFF. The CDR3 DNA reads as TGTGCCAGCAGCCGCGGGACGGGGAATCGTGAAAAACTGTTTTTT.

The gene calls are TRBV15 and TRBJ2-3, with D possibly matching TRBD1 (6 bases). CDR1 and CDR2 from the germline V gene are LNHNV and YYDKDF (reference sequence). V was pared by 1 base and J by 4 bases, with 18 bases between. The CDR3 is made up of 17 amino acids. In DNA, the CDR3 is TGTGCCACCAGCAGAGGGTGGGGCAGGGGTAAAGCAGATACGCAGTATTTT. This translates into CATSRGWGRGKADTQYF.

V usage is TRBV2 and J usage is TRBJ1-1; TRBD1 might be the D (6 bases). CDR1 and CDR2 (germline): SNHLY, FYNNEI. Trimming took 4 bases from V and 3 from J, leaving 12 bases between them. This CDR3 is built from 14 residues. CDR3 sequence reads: CASSGTGQDTEAFF. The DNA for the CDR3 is TGTGCCAGCAGTGGCACAGGGCAGGACACTGAAGCTTTCTTT. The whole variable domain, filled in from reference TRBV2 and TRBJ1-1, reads EPEVTQTPSHQVTQMGQEVILRCVPISNHLYFYWYRQILGQKVEFLVSFYNNEISEKSEIFDDQFSVERPDGSNFTLKIRSTKLEDSAMYFCASSGTGQDTEAFFGQGTRLTVV.

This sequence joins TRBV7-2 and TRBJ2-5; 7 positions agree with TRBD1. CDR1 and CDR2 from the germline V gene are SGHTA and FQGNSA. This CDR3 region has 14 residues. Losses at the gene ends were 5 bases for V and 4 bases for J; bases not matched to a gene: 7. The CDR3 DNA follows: TGTGCCAGCAGCCTAATTTCAGGGGGAGAGACCCAGTACTTC. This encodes CASSLISGGETQYF.

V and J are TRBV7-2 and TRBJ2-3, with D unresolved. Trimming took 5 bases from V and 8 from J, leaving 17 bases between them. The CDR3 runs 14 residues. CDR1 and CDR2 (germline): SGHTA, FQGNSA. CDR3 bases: TGTGCCAGCAGCACCCCGTCCAGTTTTGCTACGCAGTATTTT. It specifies CASSTPSSFATQYF.

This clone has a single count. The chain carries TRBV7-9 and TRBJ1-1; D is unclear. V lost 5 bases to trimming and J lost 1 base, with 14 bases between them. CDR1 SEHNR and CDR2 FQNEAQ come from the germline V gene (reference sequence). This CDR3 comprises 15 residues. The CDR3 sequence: CASSAAQVRNTEAFF. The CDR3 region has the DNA TGTGCCAGCAGCGCCGCGCAAGTTCGGAACACTGAAGCTTTCTTT.

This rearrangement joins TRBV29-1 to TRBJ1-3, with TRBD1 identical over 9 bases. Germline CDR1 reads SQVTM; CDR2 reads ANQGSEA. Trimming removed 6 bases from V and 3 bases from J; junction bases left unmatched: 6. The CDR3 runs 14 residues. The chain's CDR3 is CSVDGTGSGNTIYF. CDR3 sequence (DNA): TGCAGCGTCGATGGGACAGGGAGTGGAAACACCATATATTTT.

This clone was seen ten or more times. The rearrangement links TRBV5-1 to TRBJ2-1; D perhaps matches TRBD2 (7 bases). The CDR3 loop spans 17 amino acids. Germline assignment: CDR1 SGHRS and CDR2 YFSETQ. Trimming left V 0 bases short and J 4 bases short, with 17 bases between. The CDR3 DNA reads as TGCGCCAGCAGCTTGGCGCGGGGGCAGGGAAATTACAATGAGCAGTTCTTC. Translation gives CASSLARGQGNYNEQFF.

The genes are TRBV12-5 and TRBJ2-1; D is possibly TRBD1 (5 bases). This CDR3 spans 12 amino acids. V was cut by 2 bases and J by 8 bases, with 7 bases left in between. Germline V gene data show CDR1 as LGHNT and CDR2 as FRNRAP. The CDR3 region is CASGLRGDEQFF. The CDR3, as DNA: TGTGCTAGTGGTTTGAGGGGCGATGAGCAGTTCTTC.

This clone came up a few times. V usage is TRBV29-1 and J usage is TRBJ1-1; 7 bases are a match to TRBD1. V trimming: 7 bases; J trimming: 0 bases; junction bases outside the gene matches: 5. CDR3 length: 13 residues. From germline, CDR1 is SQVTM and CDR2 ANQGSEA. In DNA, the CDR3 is TGCAGCGCCGGGACAGTGATGAACACTGAAGCTTTCTTT. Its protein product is CSAGTVMNTEAFF.

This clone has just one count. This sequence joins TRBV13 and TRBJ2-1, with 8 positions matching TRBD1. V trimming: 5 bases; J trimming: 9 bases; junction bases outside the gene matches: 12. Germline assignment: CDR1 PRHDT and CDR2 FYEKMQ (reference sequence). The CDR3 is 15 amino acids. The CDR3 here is CASSARTGSLGEQFF. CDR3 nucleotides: TGTGCCAGCAGCGCCCGGACAGGGTCGTTAGGTGAGCAGTTCTTC.

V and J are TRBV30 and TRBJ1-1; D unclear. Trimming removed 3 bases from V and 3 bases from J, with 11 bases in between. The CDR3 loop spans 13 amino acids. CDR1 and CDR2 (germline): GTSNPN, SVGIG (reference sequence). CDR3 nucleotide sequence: TGTGCCTGGAGCATGGGCAGGTACACTGAAGCTTTCTTT. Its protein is CAWSMGRYTEAFF. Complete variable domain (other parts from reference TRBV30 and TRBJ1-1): SQTIHQWPATLVQPVGSPLSLECTVEGTSNPNLYWYRQAAGRGLQLLFYSVGIGQISSEVPQNLSASRPQDRQFILSSKKLLLSDSGFYLCAWSMGRYTEAFFGQGTRLTVV.

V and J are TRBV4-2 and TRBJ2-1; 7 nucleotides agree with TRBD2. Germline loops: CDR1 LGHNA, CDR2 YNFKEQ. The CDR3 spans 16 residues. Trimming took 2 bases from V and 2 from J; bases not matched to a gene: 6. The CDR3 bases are TGTGCCAGCAGCCAAAACGGGGGGAGAACCTACAATGAGCAGTTCTTC. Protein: CASSQNGGRTYNEQFF.

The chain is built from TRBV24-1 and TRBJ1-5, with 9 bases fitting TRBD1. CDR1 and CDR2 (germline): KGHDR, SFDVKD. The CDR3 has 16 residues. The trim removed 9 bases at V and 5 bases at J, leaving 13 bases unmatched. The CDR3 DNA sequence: TGTGCCACCTCGCGGGGATCGGGACAGGGATATCAGCCCCAGCATTTT. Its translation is CATSRGSGQGYQPQHF.